This section outlines one T cell receptor (beta chain) sequence together with its context. The record originates from a study of radiotherapy plus CTLA-4 blockade in lung cancer. Clones were read by immunoSEQ multiplex PCR, and TCRdb kept only the in-frame ones, dropping some. The table records approximately 77,000 clones, approximately 84% of them present only once. Germline values: CDR1 GTSNPN, CDR2 SVGIG (reference sequence). CDR3 length equals 18 residues. The trim removed 2 bases at V and 4 bases at J, leaving 16 bases unmatched. The TCR comes from a human donor with non-small cell lung cancer who had stable disease on radiotherapy plus ipilimumab. Sequencing was performed on peripheral blood, taken from a patient treated with radiotherapy plus ipilimumab. The V gene is TRBV30, the J gene TRBJ2-7; 11 nucleotides line up with TRBD2. CDR3 DNA: TGTGCCTGGAGTTCCGGGACTAGCGGTTCTAAGGGCTGGTACGAGCAGTACTTC. Amino acid sequence: CAWSSGTSGSKGWYEQYF.